This TCR beta chain appears in the sequencing data of a study of regulatory T cells in long-lasting Graves disease. Study observations and caveats: Persistent patients had more shared public clonotypes (2,741) than new patients (around 950).

The authors built TCR beta libraries using iRepertoire HTBI primers and Arm-PCR of CDR3 regions. TCRdb re-called the multiplex PCR reads with MiXCR, one entry per CDR3 protein. The sample lists 600,000 to 650,000 distinct CDR3 sequences; under 20% were seen once. In its sample, this clonotype was seen many times. Its antigen remains unidentified. Sample time point: newly diagnosed GD, antithyroid drugs for less than 3 months. From RNA extracted from PBMCs, the TCR library was made. The germline V and J ends were trimmed by 0 bases and 1 base, with 12 bases remaining between them. This CDR3 is built from 16 residues. CDR1 and CDR2 (germline): MNHEY, SVGEGT. The sample also formed part of further work on T cells in Graves' hyperthyroidism and ophthalmopathy.

The V call is TRBV6-2 or TRBV6-3, the J call TRBJ1-1; D gene unclear. Source: peripheral blood mononuclear cells (PBMCs), taken at new diagnosis, from a patient treated with antithyroid drugs. The receptor was isolated from a woman younger than 45 with Graves disease. The chain's CDR3 is CASSYSFEMGNTEAFF. In DNA, the CDR3 is TGTGCCAGCAGTTACTCGTTTGAAATGGGGAACACTGAAGCTTTCTTT.